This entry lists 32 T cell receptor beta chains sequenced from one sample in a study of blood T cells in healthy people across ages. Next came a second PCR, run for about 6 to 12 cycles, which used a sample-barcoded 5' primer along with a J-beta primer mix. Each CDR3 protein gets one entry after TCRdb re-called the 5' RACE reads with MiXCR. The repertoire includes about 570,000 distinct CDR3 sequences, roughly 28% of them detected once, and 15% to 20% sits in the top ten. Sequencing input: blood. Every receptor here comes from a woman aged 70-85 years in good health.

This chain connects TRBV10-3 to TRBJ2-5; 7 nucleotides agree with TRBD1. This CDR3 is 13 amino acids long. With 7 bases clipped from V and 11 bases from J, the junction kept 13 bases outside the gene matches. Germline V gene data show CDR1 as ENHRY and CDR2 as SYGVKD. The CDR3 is CAITERTGEEQYF. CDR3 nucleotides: TGTGCCATCACCGAACGGACAGGTGAAGAGCAGTACTTC.

The CDR3 sequence is CASSLEWVLSSGNTIYF. The CDR3 nucleotides are TGTGCCAGCAGCTTAGAGTGGGTATTGAGCTCTGGAAACACCATATATTTT. The chain combines TRBV7-9 with TRBJ1-3; D remains ambiguous. CDR3 length equals 17 residues. The V gene lost 1 base and the J gene lost 0 bases, with 13 bases spanning the gap. The germline CDR1 and CDR2 sequences are SEHNR and FQNEAQ (reference sequence).

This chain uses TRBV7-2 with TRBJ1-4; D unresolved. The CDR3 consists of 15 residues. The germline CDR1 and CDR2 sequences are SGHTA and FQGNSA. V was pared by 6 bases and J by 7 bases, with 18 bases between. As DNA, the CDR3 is TGTGCCAGCAGTCAAGAGGAGGGCCGAGGTGAAAAACTGTTTTTT. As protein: CASSQEEGRGEKLFF.

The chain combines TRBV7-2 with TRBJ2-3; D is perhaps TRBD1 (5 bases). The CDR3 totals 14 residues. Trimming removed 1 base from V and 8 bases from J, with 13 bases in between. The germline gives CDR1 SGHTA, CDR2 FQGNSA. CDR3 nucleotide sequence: TGTGCCAGCAGCTTAGGGGGCCCCCAGTCTACGCAGTATTTT. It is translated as CASSLGGPQSTQYF.

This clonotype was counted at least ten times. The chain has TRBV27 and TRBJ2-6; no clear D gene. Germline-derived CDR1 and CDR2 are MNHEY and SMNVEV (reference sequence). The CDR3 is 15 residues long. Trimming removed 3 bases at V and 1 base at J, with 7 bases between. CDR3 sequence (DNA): TGTGCCAGCAGTTTTTCCGGGTCTGGGGCCAACGTCCTGACTTTC. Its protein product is CASSFSGSGANVLTF.

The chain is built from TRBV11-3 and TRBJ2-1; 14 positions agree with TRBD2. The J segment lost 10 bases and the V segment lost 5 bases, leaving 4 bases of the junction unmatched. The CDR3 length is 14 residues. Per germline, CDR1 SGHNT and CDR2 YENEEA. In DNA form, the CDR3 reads TGTGCCAGCAGCGGGACTAGCGGGGGCAGGGAGCAGTTCTTC. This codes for CASSGTSGGREQFF.

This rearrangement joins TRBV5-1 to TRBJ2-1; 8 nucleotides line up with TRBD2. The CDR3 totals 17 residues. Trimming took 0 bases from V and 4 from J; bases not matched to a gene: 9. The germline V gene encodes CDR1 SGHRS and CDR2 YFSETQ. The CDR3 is CASSLVFSGGTYNEQFF. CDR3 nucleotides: TGCGCCAGCAGCTTGGTCTTCTCGGGGGGGACTTACAATGAGCAGTTCTTC.

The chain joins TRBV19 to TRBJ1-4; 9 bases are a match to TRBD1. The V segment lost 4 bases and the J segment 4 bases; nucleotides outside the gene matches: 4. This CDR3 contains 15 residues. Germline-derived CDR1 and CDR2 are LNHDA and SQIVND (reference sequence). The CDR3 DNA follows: TGTGCCAGTAGTAAACAGGGGGCTTATAATGAAAAACTGTTTTTT. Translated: CASSKQGAYNEKLFF.

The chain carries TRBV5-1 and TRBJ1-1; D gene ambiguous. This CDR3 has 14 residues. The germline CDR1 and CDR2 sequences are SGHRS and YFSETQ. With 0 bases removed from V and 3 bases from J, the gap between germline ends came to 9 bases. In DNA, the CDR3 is TGCGCCAGCAGCTTGGTCCGATTAGACACTGAAGCTTTCTTT. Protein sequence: CASSLVRLDTEAFF. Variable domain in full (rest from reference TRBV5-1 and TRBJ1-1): KAGVTQTPRYLIKTRGQQVTLSCSPISGHRSVSWYQQTPGQGLQFLFEYFSETQRNKGNFPGRFSGRQFSNSRSEMNVSTLELGDSALYLCASSLVRLDTEAFFGQGTRLTVV.

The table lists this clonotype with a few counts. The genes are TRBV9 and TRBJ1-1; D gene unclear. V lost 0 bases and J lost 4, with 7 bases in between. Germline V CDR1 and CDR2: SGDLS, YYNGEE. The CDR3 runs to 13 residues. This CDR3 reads CASSVAGFTEAFF. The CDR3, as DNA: TGTGCCAGCAGCGTAGCTGGGTTCACTGAAGCTTTCTTT.

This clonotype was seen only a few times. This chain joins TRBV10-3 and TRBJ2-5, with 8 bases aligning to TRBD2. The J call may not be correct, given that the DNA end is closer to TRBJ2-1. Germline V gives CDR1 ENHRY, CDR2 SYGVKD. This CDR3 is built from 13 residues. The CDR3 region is CAIVAGGRNEQFF. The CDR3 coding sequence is TGTGCCATCGTGGCGGGGGGCCGGAATGAGCAGTTCTTC.

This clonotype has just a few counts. CDR3: CAISEIQPNSPLHF. The CDR3 nucleotides read TGTGCCATCAGTGAAATACAGCCTAATTCACCCCTCCACTTT. This chain connects TRBV10-3 to TRBJ1-6; no clear D gene. The CDR3 runs 14 residues. Trimming left V 3 bases short and J 6 bases short, with 9 bases between. Germline V gene sequence: CDR1 ENHRY, CDR2 SYGVKD.

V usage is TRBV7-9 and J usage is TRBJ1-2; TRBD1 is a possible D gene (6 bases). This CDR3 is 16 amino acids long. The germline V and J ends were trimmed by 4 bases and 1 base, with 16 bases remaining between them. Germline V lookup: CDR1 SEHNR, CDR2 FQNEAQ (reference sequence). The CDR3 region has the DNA TGTGCCAGCAGCTCTGCGGACAGACACCTTAACTATGGCTACACCTTC. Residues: CASSSADRHLNYGYTF.

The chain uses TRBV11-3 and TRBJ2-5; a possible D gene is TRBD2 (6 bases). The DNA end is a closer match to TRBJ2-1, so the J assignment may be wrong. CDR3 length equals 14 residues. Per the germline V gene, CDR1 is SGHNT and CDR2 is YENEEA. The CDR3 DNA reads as TGTGCCAGCAGCCTCGGACTATCTCCTAATGAGCAGTTCTTC. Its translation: CASSLGLSPNEQFF.

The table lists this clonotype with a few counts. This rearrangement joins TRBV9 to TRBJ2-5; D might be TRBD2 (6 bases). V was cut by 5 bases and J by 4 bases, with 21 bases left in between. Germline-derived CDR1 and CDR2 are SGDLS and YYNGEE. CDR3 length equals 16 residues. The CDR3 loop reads CASSRGDQFAGETQYF. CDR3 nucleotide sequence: TGTGCCAGCAGTCGCGGGGACCAGTTTGCGGGAGAGACCCAGTACTTC.

CDR3 in amino acids: CASSFYPMDFYEQYF. The CDR3 DNA is TGTGCCAGCAGCTTTTACCCCATGGACTTCTACGAGCAGTACTTC. The chain carries TRBV11-2 and TRBJ2-7; the D gene is possibly TRBD2 (5 bases). This CDR3 has 15 amino acids. Germline lookup yields CDR1 SGHAT and CDR2 FQNNGV. Trimming took 3 bases from V and 3 from J, leaving 15 bases between them.

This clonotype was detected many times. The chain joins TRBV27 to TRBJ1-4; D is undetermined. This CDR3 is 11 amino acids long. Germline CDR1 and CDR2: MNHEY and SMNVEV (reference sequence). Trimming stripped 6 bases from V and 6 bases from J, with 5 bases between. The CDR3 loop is CASRGYEKLFF. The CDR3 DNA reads TGTGCCAGCAGGGGATATGAAAAACTGTTTTTT.

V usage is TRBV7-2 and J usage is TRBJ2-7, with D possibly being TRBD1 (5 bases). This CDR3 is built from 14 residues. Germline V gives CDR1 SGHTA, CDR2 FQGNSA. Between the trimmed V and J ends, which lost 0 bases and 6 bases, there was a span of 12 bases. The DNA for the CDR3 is TGTGCCAGCAGCTTAGCCATCAGGGTCGGCGAGCAGTACTTC. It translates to CASSLAIRVGEQYF.

CDR3 residues: CATSDSLTMTNEQFF. The DNA of the CDR3 is TGTGCCACCAGTGATTCCCTGACTATGACCAATGAGCAGTTCTTC. This chain uses TRBV24-1 with TRBJ2-1; the D gene is possibly TRBD2 (5 bases). V lost 2 bases to trimming and J lost 6 bases, with 13 bases between them. Germline loops: CDR1 KGHDR, CDR2 SFDVKD. This CDR3 comprises 15 residues.

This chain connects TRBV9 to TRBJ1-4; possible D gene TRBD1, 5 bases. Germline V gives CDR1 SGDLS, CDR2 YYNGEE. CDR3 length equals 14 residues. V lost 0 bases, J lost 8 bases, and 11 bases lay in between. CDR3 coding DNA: TGTGCCAGCAGCGTAGAGGCAGGGCGAGAAAAACTGTTTTTT. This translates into CASSVEAGREKLFF.

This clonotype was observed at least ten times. CDR3 protein: CASSYSNILAGGGLQFF. CDR3 bases: TGTGCCAGCAGTTACTCGAATATACTAGCGGGGGGGGGACTACAGTTCTTC. This chain uses TRBV6-5 with TRBJ2-1; TRBD2 matches 13 bases. Looked up from germline, CDR1 is MNHEY and CDR2 is SVGAGI. CDR3 size: 17 residues. V shed 0 bases and J 13 bases; nucleotides not matched to a gene: 12.

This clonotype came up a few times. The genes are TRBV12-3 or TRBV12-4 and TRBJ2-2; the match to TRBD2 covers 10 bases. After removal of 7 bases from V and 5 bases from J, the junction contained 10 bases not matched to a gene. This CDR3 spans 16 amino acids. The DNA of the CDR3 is TGTGCCAGCACCCAGGGGCGGACTAGCGGTACCGGGGAGCTGTTTTTT. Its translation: CASTQGRTSGTGELFF.

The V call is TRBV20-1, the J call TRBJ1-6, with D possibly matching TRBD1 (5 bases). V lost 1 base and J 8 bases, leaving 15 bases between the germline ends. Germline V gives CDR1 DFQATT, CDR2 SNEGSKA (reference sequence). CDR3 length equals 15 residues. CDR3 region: CSARVHGTRDSPLHF. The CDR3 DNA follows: TGCAGTGCTAGAGTCCACGGGACGAGGGATTCACCCCTCCACTTT.

For the CDR3, the DNA is TGCGCCAGCCGTCTGCTCGGGACAGTCACCGGGGAGCTGTTTTTT. Protein product: CASRLLGTVTGELFF. V gene TRBV5-1 combines with J gene TRBJ2-2, with TRBD1 matching 7 bases. Germline trimming cut 7 bases from V and 4 bases from J; bases unmatched to any gene: 10. This CDR3 contains 15 residues. CDR1 is SGHRS and CDR2 is YFSETQ in the germline V gene.

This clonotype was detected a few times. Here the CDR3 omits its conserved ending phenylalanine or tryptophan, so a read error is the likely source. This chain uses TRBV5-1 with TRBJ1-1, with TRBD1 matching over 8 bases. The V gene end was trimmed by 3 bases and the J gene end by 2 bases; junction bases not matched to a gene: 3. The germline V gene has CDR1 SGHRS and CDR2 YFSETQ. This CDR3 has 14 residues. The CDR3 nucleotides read TGCGCCAGCAGCTCCCAGGGGGCTAACACTGAAGCTTTCTCT. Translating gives CASSSQGANTEAFS.

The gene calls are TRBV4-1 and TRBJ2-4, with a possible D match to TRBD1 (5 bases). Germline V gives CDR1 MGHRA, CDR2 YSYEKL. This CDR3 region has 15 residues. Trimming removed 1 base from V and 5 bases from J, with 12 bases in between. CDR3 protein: CASSQGPQTENIQYF. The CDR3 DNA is TGCGCCAGCAGCCAAGGGCCGCAGACAGAAAACATTCAGTACTTC.

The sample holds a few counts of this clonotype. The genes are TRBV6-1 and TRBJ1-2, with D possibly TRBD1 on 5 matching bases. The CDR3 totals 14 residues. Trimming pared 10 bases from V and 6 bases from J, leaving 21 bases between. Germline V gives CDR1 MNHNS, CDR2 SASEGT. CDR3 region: CATKTNFDRDGYTF. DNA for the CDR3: TGTGCCACCAAGACCAACTTCGACAGAGATGGCTACACCTTC.

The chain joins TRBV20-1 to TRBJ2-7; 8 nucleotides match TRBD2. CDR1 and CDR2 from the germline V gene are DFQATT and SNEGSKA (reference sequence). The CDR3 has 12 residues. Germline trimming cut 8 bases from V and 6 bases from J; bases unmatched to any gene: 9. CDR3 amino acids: CSTTGTRGEQYF. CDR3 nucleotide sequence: TGCAGTACTACCGGGACTAGGGGCGAGCAGTACTTC.

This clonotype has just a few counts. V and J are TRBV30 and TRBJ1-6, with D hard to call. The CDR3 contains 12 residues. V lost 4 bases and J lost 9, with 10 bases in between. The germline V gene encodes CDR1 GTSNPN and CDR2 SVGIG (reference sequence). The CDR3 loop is CAWTSWVSPLHF. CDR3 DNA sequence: TGTGCCTGGACCTCGTGGGTTTCACCCCTCCACTTT.

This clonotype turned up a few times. Here the CDR3 DNA reads TGCAGTGCTAGAGTCCGACAGGGGAACACTGAAGCTTTCTTT. This codes for CSARVRQGNTEAFF. This rearrangement joins TRBV20-1 to TRBJ1-1; 7 bases line up with TRBD1. The germline V gene has CDR1 DFQATT and CDR2 SNEGSKA (reference sequence). This CDR3 spans 14 amino acids. Trimming cost V 1 base and J 1 base; bases outside gene matches: 3.

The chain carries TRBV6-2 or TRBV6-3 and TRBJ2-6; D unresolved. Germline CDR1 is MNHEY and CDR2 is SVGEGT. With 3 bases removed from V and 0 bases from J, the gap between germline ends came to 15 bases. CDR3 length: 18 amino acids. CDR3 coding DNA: TGTGCCAGCAGTTATCTGCACGGCCCGAGCTCTGGGGCCAACGTCCTGACTTTC. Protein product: CASSYLHGPSSGANVLTF.

The CDR3 nucleotides read TGCACCCCATCGGGACAGGATTATGGCTACACCTTC. Translated: CTPSGQDYGYTF. V is TRBV20-1 and J is TRBJ1-2, with 8 bases identical to TRBD1. CDR3 length equals 12 residues. Germline loops: CDR1 DFQATT, CDR2 SNEGSKA (reference sequence).